These 26 T cell receptor beta chains came from one sample sequenced in a study of blood T cell repertoires in COVID-19. Only in-frame clones appear in the TCRdb table, and some are missing; sequencing was by immunoSEQ multiplex PCR. The sample contains around 250,000 clones, 70% to 90% of which appear only once. The specimen sequenced was peripheral blood. These TCRs come from a man in his fifties or sixties who had recovered from COVID-19.

CDR3 DNA: TGTGCCAGCAGTCATCAGGGGTTTGAAGCTTTCTTT. Translating gives CASSHQGFEAFF. V is TRBV28 and J is TRBJ1-1, with D perhaps matching TRBD1 (6 bases). V dropped 5 bases and J dropped 7 bases, with 11 bases sitting between them. CDR3 length: 12 residues. Germline assignment: CDR1 MDHEN and CDR2 SYDVKM.

The V gene is TRBV18, the J gene TRBJ2-5, with TRBD2 matching 10 bases. The length of the CDR3 is 19 residues. Germline CDR1 is KGHSH and CDR2 is LQKENI. V was pared by 3 bases and J by 1 base, with 14 bases of the junction left unmatched. CDR3 coding DNA: TGTGCCAGCTCACCTCGGCTTACTAGCGGGACCCACCTCCAAGAGACCCAGTACTTC. As protein: CASSPRLTSGTHLQETQYF.

CDR3 in DNA: TGCGCCAGCAGAGCCGGACTAGCGGGCACAGATACGCAGTATTTT. This gives the protein CASRAGLAGTDTQYF. The rearrangement links TRBV5-1 to TRBJ2-3, with 10 nucleotides matching TRBD2. This CDR3 has 15 residues. Germline trimming cut 5 bases from V and 1 base from J; bases unmatched to any gene: 4. Germline CDR1 reads SGHRS; CDR2 reads YFSETQ.

The chain uses TRBV15 and TRBJ2-5; D possibly corresponds to TRBD1 (6 bases). Germline CDR1 is LNHNV and CDR2 is YYDKDF (reference sequence). V lost 5 bases, J lost 1 base, and 11 bases lay in between. This CDR3 region has 14 residues. The CDR3 DNA is TGTGCCACCAGCCGGACAGCCCGCCAAGAGACCCAGTACTTC. It is translated as CATSRTARQETQYF.

This clone was recorded only once. The V call is TRBV6-5, the J call TRBJ1-1, with D possibly matching TRBD1 (5 bases). The CDR3 contains 15 residues. The V and J ends lost 5 bases and 1 base respectively, with 14 bases between them. Germline CDR1 is MNHEY and CDR2 is SVGAGI. CDR3 loop: CASSMVGGGNTEAFF. The CDR3 nucleotides read TGTGCCAGCAGTATGGTTGGGGGGGGGAACACTGAAGCTTTCTTT.

V is TRBV20-1 and J is TRBJ2-5; D is unresolved. V lost 7 bases and J 7 bases, leaving 10 bases between the germline ends. This CDR3 region has 10 residues. Germline lookup yields CDR1 DFQATT and CDR2 SNEGSKA (reference sequence). The CDR3 here is CSVPSGTQYF. The CDR3 DNA reads TGCAGTGTCCCGTCGGGGACCCAGTACTTC.

The rearrangement links TRBV7-8 to TRBJ1-2; maybe TRBD1 (5 bases). There are 15 residues in the CDR3. Germline CDR1 and CDR2: SGHVS and FQNEAQ. Trimming stripped 5 bases from V and 2 bases from J, with 15 bases between. CDR3 bases: TGTGCCAGCAGCCCCCCGGGACTAGGGAACTATGGCTACACCTTC. This gives the protein CASSPPGLGNYGYTF.

This clone was picked up a small number of times. Other DNA sequences in this specimen translate into the identical CDR3. The gene calls are TRBV5-1 and TRBJ2-3, with D possibly being TRBD2 (5 bases). In germline, CDR1 is SGHRS, CDR2 YFSETQ. This CDR3 is 14 amino acids long. Trimming took off 0 bases at V and 5 bases at J, with 10 bases between the two ends. CDR3 residues: CASSLATRGDTQYF. CDR3 nucleotides: TGCGCCAGCAGCTTGGCGACCCGGGGAGATACGCAGTATTTT.

This chain connects TRBV6-5 to TRBJ1-6, with unresolved D. This CDR3 region has 14 residues. Per the germline V gene, CDR1 is MNHEY and CDR2 is SVGAGI. V dropped 4 bases and J dropped 11 bases, with 15 bases sitting between them. The CDR3 DNA follows: TGTGCCAGCAGTTCGCGTGGCGTCGGGGCACCCCTCCACTTT. This codes for CASSSRGVGAPLHF.

The gene calls are TRBV28 and TRBJ1-2; 10 nucleotides match TRBD1. This CDR3 has 16 residues. The germline gives CDR1 MDHEN, CDR2 SYDVKM. J lost 3 bases, V lost 3 bases, and 7 bases had no gene match. As DNA, the CDR3 is TGTGCCAGCAGTTTCCGGGACAGGGGAATCCACTATGGCTACACCTTC. Its translation: CASSFRDRGIHYGYTF.

The chain couples TRBV19 to TRBJ2-1, with 7 bases aligning to TRBD1. CDR3 size: 13 residues. Germline V gene data show CDR1 as LNHDA and CDR2 as SQIVND (reference sequence). Losses at the gene ends were 4 bases for V and 6 bases for J; bases not matched to a gene: 3. The CDR3 sequence: CASSRQGSNEQFF. CDR3 nucleotide sequence: TGTGCCAGTAGTAGACAGGGTTCCAATGAGCAGTTCTTC.

For this clone: The germline gene is not matched at one end of the junction; a read error may be the cause. The chain couples TRBV7-7 to TRBJ2-2; 8 nucleotides line up with TRBD1. The germline CDR1 and CDR2 sequences are SSHAT and FNYEAQ (reference sequence). The CDR3 is made up of 16 amino acids. CDR3 amino acids: CASSLGQDRATGELFF. CDR3 in DNA: TGTGCTAGCAGCTTAGGTCAGGACAGGGCCACCGGGGAGCTGTTTTTT.

The chain is built from TRBV3-1 (or the pseudogene TRBV3-2) and TRBJ1-2; the D gene is possibly TRBD1 (6 bases). The CDR3 totals 16 residues. V lost 1 base to trimming and J lost 3 bases, with 15 bases between them. Germline CDR1 and CDR2: LGHDT and YNNKEL (reference sequence). In DNA form, the CDR3 reads TGTGCCAGCAGCCAAGTTGCCCACAGGGCGGACTATGGCTACACCTTC. Translated: CASSQVAHRADYGYTF.

This clone has more than one count but fewer than ten. The V call is TRBV7-9, the J call TRBJ2-1, with TRBD2 matching over 10 bases. Germline CDR1 is SEHNR and CDR2 is FQNEAQ (reference sequence). Trimming cost V 7 bases and J 2 bases; bases outside gene matches: 23. The CDR3 consists of 21 residues. As DNA, the CDR3 is TGTGCCAGCATCAACGGGAGGAGGTGGACTAGCGGAGGGGGGGCCTACAATGAGCAGTTCTTC. Amino acid sequence: CASINGRRWTSGGGAYNEQFF.

This clone was seen a single time. V gene TRBV19 combines with J gene TRBJ2-2, with 14 bases lining up with TRBD2. Germline assignment: CDR1 LNHDA and CDR2 SQIVND (reference sequence). The CDR3 consists of 17 residues. The trim removed 5 bases at V and 3 bases at J, leaving 5 bases unmatched. For the CDR3, the DNA is TGTGCCAGTAGTGCGGGACTAGCGGGAGTCGACACCGGGGAGCTGTTTTTT. Translation: CASSAGLAGVDTGELFF.

The J gene is TRBJ1-2, the V gene TRBV12-3 or TRBV12-4; the match to TRBD1 covers 7 bases. CDR3 length equals 13 residues. The trim removed 5 bases at V and 10 bases at J, leaving 10 bases unmatched. CDR3 DNA: TGTGCCAGCAGTCTCCGGGACAGCCAGGCCTACACCTTC. It specifies CASSLRDSQAYTF.

This clone occurred once. Other DNA sequences within the sample encode an identical CDR3. This rearrangement joins TRBV2 to TRBJ2-3, with TRBD1 as a possible D gene (5 bases). The CDR3 loop spans 15 amino acids. Deletions cut 1 base from V and 2 bases from J, with 10 bases between. Germline CDR1 and CDR2: SNHLY and FYNNEI. The DNA of the CDR3 is TGTGCCAGCAGTGAAGGGCAGGGAAACACAGATACGCAGTATTTT. It yields the protein CASSEGQGNTDTQYF.

The V gene is TRBV3-1 (or the pseudogene TRBV3-2), the J gene TRBJ2-1, with 11 bases that match TRBD1. With 1 base clipped from V and 8 bases from J, the junction kept 10 bases outside the gene matches. Germline-derived CDR1 and CDR2 are LGHDT and YNNKEL (reference sequence). The CDR3 sequence is 17 residues long. The CDR3 here is CASSQVHGQGALDEQFF. DNA for the CDR3: TGTGCCAGCAGCCAAGTCCACGGACAGGGGGCACTCGATGAGCAGTTCTTC.

The chain uses TRBV20-1 and TRBJ1-5, with TRBD1 matching 7 bases. The CDR3 length is 14 residues. Looked up from germline, CDR1 is DFQATT and CDR2 is SNEGSKA (reference sequence). V gave up 3 bases and J gave up 7 bases; unmatched junction bases: 9. This chain's CDR3 is CSASSGQTIQPQHF. The CDR3 bases are TGCAGTGCTAGTTCGGGACAGACCATCCAGCCCCAGCATTTT.

This rearrangement joins TRBV5-6 to TRBJ1-6, with D maybe TRBD1 (5 bases). This CDR3 has 18 residues. From germline, CDR1 is SGHDT and CDR2 YYEEEE. V was cut by 4 bases and J by 0 bases, with 17 bases left in between. CDR3 protein: CASSPSTVPSSYNSPLHF. The CDR3 DNA follows: TGTGCCAGCAGCCCCTCGACAGTGCCTAGCTCCTATAATTCACCCCTCCACTTT.

The J gene is TRBJ1-1, the V gene TRBV9; possible D gene TRBD1, 6 bases. The CDR3 spans 14 residues. Germline CDR1 is SGDLS and CDR2 is YYNGEE. Trimming removed 0 bases at V and 4 bases at J, with 10 bases between. The CDR3 nucleotides read TGTGCCAGCAGCGTAGGGCAGGGGAGCACTGAAGCTTTCTTT. Protein sequence: CASSVGQGSTEAFF. Full variable domain (rest looked up from reference TRBV9 and TRBJ1-1): DSGVTQTPKHLITATGQRVTLRCSPRSGDLSVYWYQQSLDQGLQFLIQYYNGEERAKGNILERFSAQQFPDLHSELNLSSLELGDSALYFCASSVGQGSTEAFFGQGTRLTVV.

The gene calls are TRBV6-5 and TRBJ2-7, with D tentatively TRBD2 (6 bases). Germline V gene sequence: CDR1 MNHEY, CDR2 SVGAGI. V was pared by 6 bases and J by 1 base, with 13 bases between. The CDR3 loop spans 14 amino acids. The DNA for the CDR3 is TGTGCCAGCAGAGGTTTAGCGGAATCCTACGAGCAGTACTTC. Residues: CASRGLAESYEQYF.

This clone was seen once. One end of the junction varies from germline; a read error may be responsible. The chain links TRBV5-1 to TRBJ2-5; D is perhaps TRBD1 (5 bases). The germline V gene encodes CDR1 SGHRS and CDR2 YFSETQ. The CDR3 runs 14 residues. The CDR3 DNA reads TGCGCCAGCAGATTGGCAGGGTTTACGGAGACCCAGTACTTC. It yields the protein CASRLAGFTETQYF.

In its sample, this clone was seen a few times. V gene TRBV7-9 combines with J gene TRBJ1-5, with D possibly TRBD1 on 5 matching bases. CDR1 is SEHNR and CDR2 is FQNEAQ in the germline V gene (reference sequence). The CDR3 contains 16 residues. V lost 1 base, J lost 1 base, and 11 bases lay in between. DNA for the CDR3: TGTGCCAGCAGCTTAGGGGGTGGGGCGAGCAATCAGCCCCAGCATTTT. Translation: CASSLGGGASNQPQHF.

The rearrangement joins TRBV27 to TRBJ2-1, with 9 bases that match TRBD2. Germline trimming cut 0 bases from V and 3 bases from J; bases unmatched to any gene: 12. The germline V gene encodes CDR1 MNHEY and CDR2 SMNVEV (reference sequence). This CDR3 is 19 amino acids long. DNA of the CDR3: TGTGCCAGCAGTTTATCCCATGTTGGACTAGCGCAGTTCTACAATGAGCAGTTCTTC. Translation gives CASSLSHVGLAQFYNEQFF.

This chain connects TRBV29-1 to TRBJ2-2; possibly TRBD2 for D (6 bases). With 3 bases removed from V and 4 bases from J, the gap between germline ends came to 18 bases. The CDR3 extends over 16 amino acids. Germline V gives CDR1 SQVTM, CDR2 ANQGSEA. CDR3 bases: TGCAGCGTTGACCTCCGGGAGCCCCGAGGCACCGGGGAGCTGTTTTTT. This gives the protein CSVDLREPRGTGELFF.